This TCR beta chain was captured in a study of blood T cell repertoires in COVID-19. Overall study: Italy, Spain and the United States were the sources of the convalescent and acute COVID-19 samples. T cells, B-cell-depleted T cells, or PBMCs supplied cDNA or gDNA.

The CDR3 is 15 amino acids. Germline V gene lookup returns CDR1 LGHDT and CDR2 YNNKEL (reference sequence). V trimming: 1 base; J trimming: 3 bases; junction bases outside the gene matches: 6. Original processing notes: Reference gene primer amplification in the assay estimated nucleated cell counts. TCRdb's copy holds only in-frame clones and misses some; the assay was immunoSEQ multiplex PCR. That table furnishes V, J and clone size, whereas the DNA furnished D and trimming. Of 220,000 or so clones listed, 80% to 85% were seen once; the top ten hold 4% to 6%. What was sequenced was peripheral blood. This clonotype originated in an older woman who had recovered from COVID-19. The chain employs TRBV3-1 (or the pseudogene TRBV3-2) and TRBJ2-7, with 7 nucleotides matching TRBD2. The CDR3 region is CASSQGSGARYEQYF. The CDR3 nucleotides are TGTGCCAGCAGCCAAGGAAGCGGGGCGCGCTACGAGCAGTACTTC.